The following is a TCR beta chain sequence with its context. Many counts were recorded for this clonotype. The specificity of this receptor is unknown. The sample holds no much larger clone one base away, and base qualities are not on file. This record belongs to a study of T cells after yellow fever vaccination (dated by TCRdb to between 2019 and 2020). Describing the broader study: The SMART-Seq v4 Ultra Low Input RNA kit was used to prepare libraries from fractions with low cell numbers. To track T-cell clones before and after primary and booster YFV17D yellow fever vaccination, bulk TCR alpha and beta repertoires were sequenced longitudinally. Two healthy male donors, one aged 18 to 29 and one aged 30 to 40 years, made up the cohort. Blood was collected at multiple timepoints before and after primary and secondary immunization, and bulk PBMC replicates and cell subsets were isolated. Beyond this particular receptor, the publication reports: A small share of clonotypes was detected in both CD4 and CD8 compartments, with the overlap likely arising from convergent recombination. After the booster, most of the clones that had expanded following primary vaccination were detected again (roughly 96% of CD4 and around 87% of CD8), which suggests that memory was broadly maintained. The secondary T-cell response was weaker than the primary response but faster, peaking on day 5 instead of day 15. Only a couple of donors were included in the study, so the extent to which the findings can be generalized is limited. FACS-sorted repertoires could contain abundant contaminating clonotypes from the bulk population, so computational filtering was required.

Read against the paper, the sample's treatment or condition label means: live attenuated yellow fever vaccine strain. A standard Ficoll-Paque protocol was used to isolate PBMCs from peripheral blood. CD4 and CD8 T-cell fractions were isolated with Dynabeads CD4 and CD8 positive selection kits. TriZol was used to extract RNA from bulk PBMCs, CD4 and CD8 fractions, and dextramer-positive and dextramer-negative fractions. TCR cDNA was synthesized by 5'RACE template switching, which introduced a universal primer site and unique molecular identifiers. cDNA synthesis was primed from both the TCR alpha and TCR beta constant segments. Library amplification used two PCR steps, and the second PCR step added sample barcodes and sequencing adapters. Sequencing of libraries was done on Illumina HiSeq 2500 (2x100 bp) or NovaSeq (2x150 bp). In the original analysis: MIGEC handled demultiplexing of reads and collapsing into UMI consensus sequences, while MiXCR performed V(D)J alignment. Vaccine-responding clonotypes were identified with edgeR using replicate PBMC samples, with FDR below 0.01 and a log2 fold change above 5 up to day 15 being required. Each bulk clonotype was labeled CD4 or CD8 based on which sequenced repertoire, CD4 or CD8, contained the clonotype at higher abundance. The public reads were run again by TCRdb, first through fastp at Q25 and then through MiXCR, and only productive beta chains were kept. Under each unique CDR3 protein, matching rows form one entry showing the most common genes and DNA. The V and J calls and clone size are TCRdb's, not the authors'. Recorded for this sample are over 200,000 distinct CDR3 sequences; roughly 6.2% of them occurred a single time. The ten largest make up around 1.1% of the sample.

Taken from cysteine to phenylalanine, the CDR3 has 15 residues. Kept here is only the CDR3 DNA, which spans 45 bases and is read in frame from base 1. V is cut back by 1 base and J by 4 bases, with 2 bases in the junction unmatched. This specimen was CD4+ T cells sorted from PBMCs, taken on the day of the yellow fever booster vaccination. The chain is assembled from TRBV12-3 or TRBV12-4 and TRBJ1-1, and TRBD1 aligns with 11 junction nucleotides. The receptor was derived from a man under 40 who received the YFV17D yellow fever vaccine. The CDR3 in this case is CASSLGGTGGTEAFF. The nucleotide sequence is given as TGTGCCAGCAGTTTAGGCGGGACAGGGGGCACTGAAGCTTTCTTT.